This T cell receptor beta chain originates from a study of cytomegalovirus exposure and HLA in healthy donors. Study as a whole: There were 117 million unique TCR beta sequences, drawn from 150 million to 200 million T cells, in an earlier analysis. Early on, a data release was issued that held 80 million or so unique TCRs from HLA-typed donors. Study results and caveats: Most subjects' HLA-A and HLA-B alleles were reportedly predicted from TCR beta sequences. Reports credit the classifier with highly specific, highly sensitive diagnosis of cytomegalovirus status.

The PCR made use of 60 Vbeta and 13 Jbeta primers. Measured with immunoSEQ multiplex PCR; TCRdb has only the in-frame clones, and not every one. Here the sample spans about 98,000 clones, about 81% being singletons. J was trimmed by 2 bases and V by 4 bases; bases with no gene match: 5. In germline, CDR1 is SGHRS, CDR2 YFSETQ. The CDR3 is made up of 15 amino acids. A note on this clone: What it binds is not known.

The sample consisted of PBMCs. This TCR came from a man aged 40-49 years in good health and CMV-seronegative. The gene calls are TRBV5-1 and TRBJ2-7; 11 bases fit TRBD2. The CDR3 DNA is TGCGCCAGCAGCCCCGGGACTAGCGGACCCTACGAGCAGTACTTC. Its translation: CASSPGTSGPYEQYF.